This passage covers 9 T cell receptor beta chains from one sample sequenced in a study of shared clonotypes between healthy human individuals. Profiling relied on immunoSEQ multiplex PCR, and the TCRdb table lists in-frame clones only, not all of them. The sample carries more than 2 million clones, more than 90% recorded once. Sequencing used naive CD4+ T cells sorted from blood. Subset defined: CD45RA+ positively selected. The receptor set was obtained from a man younger than 35 in good health.

The CDR3 loop reads CASSPTGTGGYNEQFF. As DNA, the CDR3 is TGCGCCAGCAGCCCTACCGGGACAGGGGGCTACAATGAGCAGTTCTTC. The rearrangement links TRBV5-1 to TRBJ2-1; TRBD1 matches at 11 bases. The V gene end was trimmed by 4 bases and the J gene end by 3 bases; junction bases not matched to a gene: 6. The CDR3 is made up of 16 amino acids. Germline CDR1 and CDR2: SGHRS and YFSETQ.

The CDR3 region has the DNA TGTGCCAGCAGCTTACTAGCGGGGATCCAAGAGACCCAGTACTTC. Its protein is CASSLLAGIQETQYF. This chain uses TRBV7-2 with TRBJ2-5, with TRBD2 matching 9 bases. The CDR3 spans 15 residues. CDR1 and CDR2 (germline): SGHTA, FQGNSA. With 2 bases clipped from V and 1 base from J, the junction kept 2 bases outside the gene matches.

The V gene is TRBV11-3, the J gene TRBJ2-1, with no clear D. CDR3 length: 13 residues. CDR1 is SGHNT and CDR2 is YENEEA in the germline V gene. Trimming removed 3 bases at V and 3 bases at J, with 6 bases between. The CDR3 DNA reads TGTGCCAGCAGCTTCACGGACTACAATGAGCAGTTCTTC. It encodes CASSFTDYNEQFF.

The chain uses TRBV29-1 and TRBJ1-1, with 9 positions matching TRBD1. The V gene end was trimmed by 3 bases and the J gene end by 4 bases; junction bases not matched to a gene: 9. In germline, CDR1 is SQVTM, CDR2 ANQGSEA. CDR3 length: 15 amino acids. CDR3 in DNA: TGCAGCGTTGAGGCCCGATGGACAGGGGCCACTGAAGCTTTCTTT. Translated: CSVEARWTGATEAFF.

This sequence joins TRBV6-1 and TRBJ1-4, with TRBD1 identical over 7 bases. CDR1 MNHNS and CDR2 SASEGT come from the germline V gene. The length of the CDR3 is 15 residues. The V and J ends lost 3 bases and 8 bases, in that order; junction bases with no gene match: 9. CDR3 amino acids: CASSDPGQVREKLFF. The CDR3 bases are TGTGCCAGCAGTGACCCTGGACAGGTTAGAGAAAAACTGTTTTTT.

The chain joins TRBV7-2 to TRBJ2-7; D is uncertain. The V gene's germline CDR1 is SGHTA and CDR2 FQGNSA. The V end was cut by 5 bases, the J end by 2 bases, with 22 bases between. This CDR3 region has 17 residues. The DNA for the CDR3 is TGTGCCAGCAGCGATGGCCGGGTACAGTTTAAGCCCTACGAGCAGTACTTC. Translated, it gives CASSDGRVQFKPYEQYF.

This sequence joins TRBV11-3 and TRBJ2-5; no firm D call. Trimming removed 0 bases at V and 6 bases at J, with 5 bases between. Per germline, CDR1 SGHNT and CDR2 YENEEA. The CDR3 length is 12 residues. The CDR3 sequence is CASSLDRKTQYF. CDR3 nucleotides: TGTGCCAGCAGCTTAGATCGGAAGACCCAGTACTTC.

This chain connects TRBV5-1 to TRBJ2-7; tentatively, D is TRBD2 (6 bases). Per germline, CDR1 SGHRS and CDR2 YFSETQ. The CDR3 spans 14 residues. Deletions cut 4 bases from V and 5 bases from J, with 16 bases between. The CDR3 DNA sequence: TGCGCCAGCAGCCCGGCGGGGAATCTCCACGAGCAGTACTTC. It translates to CASSPAGNLHEQYF. The full variable domain, in which reference TRBV5-1 and TRBJ2-7 provide the parts outside the CDR3, is KAGVTQTPRYLIKTRGQQVTLSCSPISGHRSVSWYQQTPGQGLQFLFEYFSETQRNKGNFPGRFSGRQFSNSRSEMNVSTLELGDSALYLCASSPAGNLHEQYFGPGTRLTVT.

The chain has TRBV30 and TRBJ2-5; TRBD2 agrees at 7 bases. Germline values: CDR1 GTSNPN, CDR2 SVGIG (reference sequence). The J segment lost 5 bases and the V segment lost 4 bases, leaving 7 bases of the junction unmatched. This CDR3 has 13 residues. The DNA of the CDR3 is TGTGCCTGGACGAGCGGGGCTGGGGAGACCCAGTACTTC. This gives the protein CAWTSGAGETQYF.